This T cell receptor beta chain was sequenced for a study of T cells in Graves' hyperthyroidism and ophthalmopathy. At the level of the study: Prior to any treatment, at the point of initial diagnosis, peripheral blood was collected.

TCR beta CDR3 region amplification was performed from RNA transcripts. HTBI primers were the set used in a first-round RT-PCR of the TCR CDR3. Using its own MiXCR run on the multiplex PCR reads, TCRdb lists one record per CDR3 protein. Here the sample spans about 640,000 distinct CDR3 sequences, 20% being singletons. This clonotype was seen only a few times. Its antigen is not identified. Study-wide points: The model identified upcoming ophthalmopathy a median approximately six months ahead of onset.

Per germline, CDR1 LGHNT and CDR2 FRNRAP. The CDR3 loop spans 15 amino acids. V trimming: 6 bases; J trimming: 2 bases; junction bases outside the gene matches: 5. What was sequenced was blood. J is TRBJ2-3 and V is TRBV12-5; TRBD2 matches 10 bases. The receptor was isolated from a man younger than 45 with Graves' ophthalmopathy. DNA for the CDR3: TGTGCTAGTGGCCCCGGACTAGCGGTCACAGATACGCAGTATTTT. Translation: CASGPGLAVTDTQYF.